This TCR beta chain appears in the sequencing data of a study of T cell responses to AZD1222 COVID-19 vaccine. The study, taken as a whole, reports: Sampling captured repertoires only after the peak T cell response. Spike was spanned by vaccine-associated CD4 TCRs, which were dominant at 160-218 and 743-854. Females outnumbered males among donors, who were mostly white British; clonal diversity was possibly underestimated. Among AZD1222 vaccinees, only six were seropositive at baseline.

The protocol was immunoSEQ multiplex PCR, while the TCRdb copy is restricted to in-frame clones and leaves out a portion. The sample has fewer than 70,000 clones, 70% to 90% seen once. Worth noting for this clone: Its antigen is unknown.

The sequences come from peripheral blood, collected on day 0 of AZD1222 vaccination. The sequence came from an adult in good health.

The CDR3 DNA is TGTGCCAGCAGCTCCGGGACTAGCCAGAACACAGATACGCAGTATTTT. This translates into CASSSGTSQNTDTQYF. The chain is built from TRBV9 and TRBJ2-3; 9 positions match TRBD2. The CDR3 runs to 16 residues. Germline V gives CDR1 SGDLS, CDR2 YYNGEE. Unmatched junction bases numbered 8, after V lost 4 bases and J lost 2 bases.